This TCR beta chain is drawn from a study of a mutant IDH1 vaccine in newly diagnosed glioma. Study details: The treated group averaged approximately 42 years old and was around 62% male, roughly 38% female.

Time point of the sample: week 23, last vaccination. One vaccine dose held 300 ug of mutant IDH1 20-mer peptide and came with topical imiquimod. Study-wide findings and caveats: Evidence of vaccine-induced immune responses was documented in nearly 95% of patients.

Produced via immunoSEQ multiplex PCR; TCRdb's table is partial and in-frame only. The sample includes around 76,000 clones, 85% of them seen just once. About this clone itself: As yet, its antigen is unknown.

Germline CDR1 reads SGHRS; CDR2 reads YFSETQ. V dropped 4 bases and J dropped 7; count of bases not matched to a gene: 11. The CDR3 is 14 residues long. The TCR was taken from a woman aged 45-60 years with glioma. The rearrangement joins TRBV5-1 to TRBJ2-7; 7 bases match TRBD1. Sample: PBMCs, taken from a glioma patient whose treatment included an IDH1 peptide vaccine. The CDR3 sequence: CASSIGQDPREQYF. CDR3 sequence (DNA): TGCGCCAGCAGCATTGGACAGGATCCGCGGGAGCAGTACTTC.